Listed below are T cell receptor beta chains from one sample, sequenced in a study of T cells of healthy individuals. TCRdb reprocessed the 5' RACE reads via MiXCR and lists one record per CDR3 protein. Found here are about 60,000 distinct CDR3 sequences, roughly 16% of them singletons; the top ten hold about 4.7%. The receptors stem from a human donor in good health. Both conserved end residues are part of each CDR3. A D gene is named only where the DNA matches it firmly. Some rows have no size entry. The others give once, few or many, or a class for an expanded clone.

v_call,clone_size,j_call,d_call,cdr3_aa,cdr3_nt
TRBV20-1,few,TRBJ1-5,TRBD1,CSASRDRGNQPQHF,TGCAGTGCTAGTCGGGACAGGGGAAATCAGCCCCAGCATTTT
TRBV5-1,NA,TRBJ2-2,NA,CASSQMLAGSRGELFF,TGCGCCAGCAGCCAAATGCTGGCAGGGTCACGGGGGGAGCTGTTTTTT
TRBV4-3,many,TRBJ1-1,TRBD1,CASSQEGQMNTEAFF,TGCGCCAGCAGCCAAGAGGGACAGATGAACACTGAAGCTTTCTTT
TRBV9,NA,TRBJ2-7,TRBD1,CASSVGGGQGVSYEQYF,TGTGCCAGCAGCGTAGGAGGGGGACAGGGGGTATCCTACGAGCAGTACTTC
TRBV27,NA,TRBJ2-4,NA,CASSLMGVAKNIQYF,TGTGCCAGCAGTTTAATGGGGGTGGCCAAAAACATTCAGTACTTC
TRBV29-1,few,TRBJ1-1,NA,CSVKTRGLEAFF,TGCAGCGTCAAAACCCGGGGGCTAGAAGCTTTCTTT
TRBV7-9,few,TRBJ1-1,TRBD1,CASSYRGANTEAFF,TGTGCCAGCAGCTACAGGGGCGCGAACACTGAAGCTTTCTTT
TRBV12-3/TRBV12-4,NA,TRBJ1-1,NA,CASSLWSTEAFF,TGTGCCAGCAGTTTGTGGAGCACTGAAGCTTTCTTT
TRBV7-2,many,TRBJ1-1,NA,CAGWLNTEAFF,TGTGCCGGGTGGTTGAACACTGAAGCTTTCTTT
TRBV5-1,once,TRBJ2-7,NA,CASSLVEDEQYF,TGCGCCAGCAGCTTGGTGGAGGACGAGCAGTACTTC
TRBV5-1,many,TRBJ2-1,NA,CASSPTTYRSNNEQFF,TGCGCCAGCAGCCCGACGACTTATAGGTCGAACAATGAGCAGTTCTTC
TRBV29-1,many,TRBJ1-2,NA,CSVDTTGGRGYTF,TGCAGCGTTGACACGACGGGGGGCCGTGGCTACACCTTC
TRBV3-1,few,TRBJ1-2,TRBD1,CASSRLEGAGGYGYTF,TGTGCCAGCAGCCGGCTAGAGGGGGCTGGGGGGTATGGCTACACCTTC
TRBV7-2,many,TRBJ2-3,TRBD1,CASSLATGGRTDTQYF,TGTGCCAGCAGCTTAGCGACAGGGGGTCGCACAGATACGCAGTATTTT
TRBV6-2/TRBV6-3,few,TRBJ2-2,NA,CASGGSGELFF,TGTGCCAGCGGGGGCTCCGGGGAGCTGTTTTTT
TRBV3-1,many,TRBJ2-3,NA,CASSHSTDTQYF,TGTGCCAGCAGCCATAGCACAGATACGCAGTATTTT
TRBV12-3/TRBV12-4,few,TRBJ1-5,TRBD1,CASSPRGSQPQHF,TGTGCCAGCAGCCCCAGGGGGAGTCAGCCCCAGCATTTT
TRBV7-6,NA,TRBJ2-5,NA,CASSPADWGETQYF,TGTGCCAGCAGCCCGGCAGACTGGGGAGAGACCCAGTACTTC
TRBV28,many,TRBJ1-1,TRBD1,CASSRRQGVKATEAFF,TGTGCCAGCAGTCGACGACAGGGCGTGAAGGCCACTGAAGCTTTCTTT
TRBV20-1,few,TRBJ1-2,NA,CSANLVSYTF,TGCAGTGCCAACCTGGTGAGCTACACCTTC
TRBV11-2,NA,TRBJ2-1,TRBD2,CASRGRTRNEQFF,TGTGCCAGCAGGGGCCGGACTAGGAATGAGCAGTTCTTC
TRBV6-2/TRBV6-3,few,TRBJ1-5,TRBD1,CASSTWDRGGNQPQHF,TGTGCCAGCAGTACATGGGACAGGGGTGGCAATCAGCCCCAGCATTTT
TRBV27,NA,TRBJ2-2,NA,CASSWALDLTGELFF,TGTGCCAGCAGTTGGGCCCTGGACCTAACCGGGGAGCTGTTTTTT
TRBV27,NA,TRBJ2-2,NA,CASSEGWDTGELFF,TGTGCCAGCAGTGAAGGATGGGACACCGGGGAGCTGTTTTTT
TRBV18,NA,TRBJ1-5,NA,CASSPQGVDNQPQHF,TGTGCCAGCTCACCACAGGGAGTGGACAATCAGCCCCAGCATTTT
TRBV6-6,many,TRBJ2-7,TRBD2,CASSYAGGDYEQYF,TGTGCCAGCAGTTACGCGGGGGGGGACTACGAGCAGTACTTC
TRBV28,few,TRBJ1-6,NA,CASSLRDNSYNSPLHF,TGTGCCAGCAGTCTCAGGGACAACTCCTATAATTCACCCCTCCACTTT
TRBV20-1,many,TRBJ2-5,NA,CSAREGPRGETQYF,TGCAGTGCTAGAGAGGGACCCCGCGGAGAGACCCAGTACTTC
TRBV6-4,few,TRBJ1-5,NA,CASRELSEGGDQPQHF,TGTGCCAGCAGGGAATTATCTGAAGGAGGAGATCAGCCCCAGCATTTT
TRBV4-1,many,TRBJ1-5,NA,CASSHFRSQPQHF,TGCGCCAGCAGCCACTTCAGGTCACAGCCCCAGCATTTT
TRBV12-3/TRBV12-4,few,TRBJ2-7,NA,CASSWVVYEQYF,TGTGCCAGCAGTTGGGTGGTTTACGAGCAGTACTTC
TRBV13,few,TRBJ2-7,NA,CASTNGRGISYEQYF,TGTGCCAGCACCAATGGTAGGGGGATTTCCTACGAGCAGTACTTC
TRBV29-1,NA,TRBJ1-1,NA,CSLRALRSTEAFF,TGCAGCCTTCGAGCCTTACGGAGCACTGAAGCTTTCTTT
TRBV10-3,NA,TRBJ2-3,TRBD2,CAISESPSGATYADTQYF,TGTGCCATCAGTGAGTCGCCTAGCGGGGCAACCTACGCAGATACGCAGTATTTT
TRBV7-2,few,TRBJ1-1,NA,CASSLWTDTEAFF,TGTGCCAGCAGCTTGTGGACAGACACTGAAGCTTTCTTT
TRBV7-3,few,TRBJ1-4,NA,CASSLRLGEKLFF,TGTGCCAGCAGCTTAAGGCTTGGGGAAAAACTGTTTTTT
TRBV11-1,NA,TRBJ2-1,NA,CASSLEDRSSYNEQFF,TGTGCCAGCAGCTTAGAGGACCGAAGCTCCTACAATGAGCAGTTCTTC
TRBV4-1,NA,TRBJ1-6,NA,CASSRTVGDNSPLHF,TGCGCCAGCAGCCGGACAGTAGGGGATAATTCACCCCTCCACTTT
TRBV18,many,TRBJ1-6,NA,CASSPAGGVNSPLHF,TGTGCCAGCTCACCGGCCGGGGGTGTAAATTCACCCCTCCACTTT
TRBV24-1,NA,TRBJ2-2,NA,CATVGPTGELFF,TGTGCCACCGTGGGACCTACCGGGGAGCTGTTTTTT
TRBV7-2,few,TRBJ1-4,NA,CASSLVRGTNEKLFF,TGTGCCAGCAGCTTAGTCAGGGGTACTAATGAAAAACTGTTTTTT
TRBV11-1,few,TRBJ2-1,TRBD2,CASSLLRGTSGYNEQFF,TGTGCCAGCAGCTTATTAAGGGGGACTAGCGGATACAATGAGCAGTTCTTC
TRBV5-1,few,TRBJ1-1,NA,CASSLDLPLAVNTEAFF,TGCGCCAGCAGCTTGGACCTCCCGCTCGCGGTGAACACTGAAGCTTTCTTT
TRBV6-5,many,TRBJ1-1,NA,CASSLPQEGKTEAFF,TGTGCCAGCAGTTTGCCACAGGAGGGGAAGACTGAAGCTTTCTTT
TRBV12-5,many,TRBJ2-1,TRBD1,CASGLNLSRGTGLNEQFF,TGTGCTAGTGGTTTGAACCTGTCCAGGGGGACAGGATTGAATGAGCAGTTCTTC
TRBV24-1,NA,TRBJ2-1,NA,CATSDLGFEQFF,TGTGCCACCAGTGATTTGGGTTTTGAGCAGTTCTTC
TRBV2,many,TRBJ2-1,TRBD2,CASSERAGGPVDEQFF,TGTGCCAGCAGTGAAAGGGCGGGAGGGCCGGTCGATGAGCAGTTCTTC
TRBV6-1,many,TRBJ1-1,TRBD1,CASSKVAGGNTEAFF,TGTGCCAGCAGTAAAGTGGCAGGGGGTAACACTGAAGCTTTCTTT
TRBV9,NA,TRBJ2-7,TRBD1,CASSVDGRGQGEQYF,TGTGCCAGCAGCGTAGACGGCAGGGGGCAGGGCGAGCAGTACTTC
TRBV12-3/TRBV12-4,NA,TRBJ2-3,NA,CASSLRASDTQYF,TGTGCCAGCAGTTTACGGGCTTCGGATACGCAGTATTTT